This TCR beta chain is drawn from a study of T cells in Graves' hyperthyroidism and ophthalmopathy. General study results and limits: With a median lead of around 5.9 months before onset, the model predicted ophthalmopathy.

On this clonotype itself: Its antigen is still unknown.

Amplification targeted TCR beta CDR3 regions from RNA transcripts. The HTBI primer set drove a first-round RT-PCR of the TCR CDR3. TCRdb called the multiplex PCR reads again in MiXCR, with one record for every CDR3 protein. The sample lists 540,000 or so distinct CDR3 sequences, 35% to 55% occurring once. The germline V and J ends were trimmed by 2 bases and 2 bases, with 8 bases remaining between them. CDR3 size: 14 residues. Germline V gene sequence: CDR1 SGHTA, CDR2 FQGTGA. The sequenced sample consisted of peripheral blood or thyroid tissue (not recorded which). The source of this sequence is an adult woman with Graves' disease, either hyperthyroidism or ophthalmopathy (not recorded which). The rearrangement joins TRBV7-3 to TRBJ2-3; D gene unclear. The CDR3 DNA sequence: TGTGCCAGCAGCTTATGGGGTACCACAGATACGCAGTATTTT. The encoded protein is CASSLWGTTDTQYF.